This T cell receptor beta chain was sequenced during a study of tissue T cells after allogeneic stem cell transplantation. Study conclusions and caveats: Blood and spleen captured only part of the tissue TCR repertoire.

J lost 7 bases, V lost 3 bases, and 12 bases had no gene match. CDR3 length: 16 residues. CDR1 MDHEN and CDR2 SYDVKM come from the germline V gene. TCRdb keeps only in-frame clones here, not all; method: immunoSEQ multiplex PCR. The sample lists some 28,000 clones, over 75% seen once, with approximately 3.5% in the top ten. A word on this clone: The target antigen is unknown.

The clonotype comes from a woman between 18 and 49 years old who later had graft-versus-host disease after an allogeneic stem cell transplant. This sequence joins TRBV28 and TRBJ2-1; TRBD1 aligns across 7 bases. The sample in question was blood, obtained before transplantation. The CDR3 DNA reads as TGTGCCAGCAGTTTGGGACAGTGGGTCTCGGGGAATGAGCAGTTCTTC. This translates into CASSLGQWVSGNEQFF.